Given below is one TCR beta chain in context. Its antigen is unidentified. This record belongs to a study of T cell repertoires in cytomegalovirus infection. The wider study: In the study, CMV epitopes included recently identified HLA-C-restricted and well-studied HLA-B-restricted ones. Public TCR beta signatures provided an indication of both CMV infection and a matching HLA type.

TCRdb recomputed calls from the reads with MiXCR, one row per CDR3 protein. The table has around 900,000 distinct CDR3 sequences, 30% to 40% seen once. Per the germline V gene, CDR1 is SNHLY and CDR2 is FYNNEI. The germline V and J ends were trimmed by 4 bases and 7 bases, with 11 bases remaining between them. The CDR3 covers 13 residues. The rearrangement uses TRBV2 and TRBJ2-1; D gene uncertain. This clonotype was obtained from a human donor in good health (CMV status not recorded). Some clones in this sample may be carry-over from other donors' samples. Sequencing used cultured CD8+ T cells from PBMCs, obtained from culture after CMV antigen stimulation. CDR3 sequence reads: CASSVVPRNEQFF. CDR3 nucleotide sequence: TGTGCCAGCAGTGTGGTCCCCCGGAATGAGCAGTTCTTC.